This T cell receptor beta chain was retrieved from a study of blood T cells in healthy people across ages. Study conclusions and caveats: Possibly, changes in expanded clonotypes were confounded because donor CMV status was unknown. TCR beta diversity correlated strongly with naive T cell percentage.

A note on this clonotype: Antigen unknown.

The total RNA that was extracted per sample amounted to at least 5.5 micrograms. A second PCR of roughly 7 to 11 cycles used a sample-barcoded 5' primer and a J-beta primer mix. Every sample gave at least 2.5 million paired-end reads containing CDR3. TCRdb redid the calling of the 5' RACE reads with MiXCR, one entry per CDR3 protein. Here the sample spans around 1,000,000 distinct CDR3 sequences, 25% being singletons. J gave up 3 bases and V 8 bases, and 9 bases lay outside the gene matches. Germline CDR1 MGHRA, CDR2 YSYEKL. This CDR3 contains 15 residues. These data were also reused for a study on T cells of mothers and their children.

This sequence joins TRBV4-1 and TRBJ1-4; 7 nucleotides agree with TRBD1. Sequenced sample: blood. The receptor comes from a girl aged 2-10 years in good health. CDR3 DNA: TGCGCCAGCCAAGGAGAGGGGGCATCTAATGAAAAACTGTTTTTT. Its protein product is CASQGEGASNEKLFF.